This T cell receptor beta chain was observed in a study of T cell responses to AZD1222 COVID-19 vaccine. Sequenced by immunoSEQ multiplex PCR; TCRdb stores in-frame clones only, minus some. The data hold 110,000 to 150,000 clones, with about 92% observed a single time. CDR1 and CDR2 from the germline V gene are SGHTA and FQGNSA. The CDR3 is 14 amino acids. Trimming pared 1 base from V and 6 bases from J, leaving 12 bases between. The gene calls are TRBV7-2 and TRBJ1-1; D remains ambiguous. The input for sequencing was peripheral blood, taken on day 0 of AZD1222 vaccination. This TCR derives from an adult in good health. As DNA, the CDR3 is TGTGCCAGCAGCTTAGAGGGAAGAGCGGCTGAAGCTTTCTTT. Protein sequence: CASSLEGRAAEAFF.